Below are 14 T cell receptor beta chains sequenced from a single sample in a study of CD4 T cells in relation to SARS-CoV-2 and coronaviruses. Clones were sequenced by immunoSEQ multiplex PCR, and TCRdb holds only the in-frame ones, with some missing. The sample includes 28,000 or so clones, under 80% of them seen just once. The unexposed donors gave CD4+ T cells in about 2011-2019, prior to COVID-19. After about 10 days of culture, CD4+ T cells were isolated. Their specific antigens are unknown. Specimen: CD4+ T cells from PBMCs, cultured in vitro. The receptors were gathered from a human donor in good health.

CDR3 sequence: CASLKQGANWELFF. CDR3 sequence (DNA): TGTGCCAGCCTTAAACAGGGGGCTAATTGGGAGCTGTTTTTT. The chain carries TRBV19 and TRBJ2-2; TRBD1 agrees at 9 bases. Trimming took 9 bases from V and 9 from J; bases not matched to a gene: 11. The length of the CDR3 is 14 residues. CDR1 is LNHDA, CDR2 SQIVND, per germline (reference sequence).

A note on this clone: Mismatch with germline at one junction end may stem from a read error. The chain uses TRBV2 and TRBJ2-7, with 14 bases lining up with TRBD2. This CDR3 has 15 residues. Per the germline V gene, CDR1 is SNHLY and CDR2 is FYNNEI. The CDR3 here is CASREGLAGGYEQYF. CDR3 sequence (DNA): TGTGCCAGCAGGGAAGGACTAGCGGGGGGCTACGAGCAGTACTTC.

J is TRBJ1-1 and V is TRBV10-1; D is uncertain. The CDR3 totals 17 residues. The germline V gene encodes CDR1 WNHNN and CDR2 SYGVQD (reference sequence). Trimming removed 5 bases at V and 0 bases at J, with 19 bases between. For the CDR3, the DNA is TGCGCCAGCAGTCGAGTTGGATCTGTAAAGTTGAACACTGAAGCTTTCTTT. As protein: CASSRVGSVKLNTEAFF.

The chain recombines TRBV27 with TRBJ2-4; TRBD2 aligns across 9 bases. The CDR3 is 23 residues long. The V segment lost 5 bases and the J segment 1 base; nucleotides outside the gene matches: 27. Germline V gene sequence: CDR1 MNHEY, CDR2 SMNVEV (reference sequence). The CDR3 sequence: CASSPQLGWGIVGTSWAKNIQYF. The CDR3 region has the DNA TGTGCCAGCAGTCCCCAACTCGGGTGGGGCATTGTGGGGACTAGCTGGGCCAAAAACATTCAGTACTTC.

This rearrangement joins TRBV3-1 (or the pseudogene TRBV3-2) to TRBJ1-2, with 7 bases identical to TRBD1. Per germline, CDR1 LGHDT and CDR2 YNNKEL (reference sequence). Trimming at V came to 1 base and at J to 5 bases, leaving 7 bases not matched to a gene. CDR3 length: 15 residues. CDR3 in DNA: TGTGCCAGCAGCCAAGGACAGGGACGGGGGTATGGCTACACCTTC. Translation: CASSQGQGRGYGYTF.

The CDR3 protein is CSVTGTEGIGVNEQFF. For the CDR3, the DNA is TGCAGCGTTACCGGGACCGAAGGCATCGGGGTCAATGAGCAGTTCTTC. The chain links TRBV29-1 to TRBJ2-1; TRBD1 or TRBD2 may be the D gene (5 bases each). Germline V gene sequence: CDR1 SQVTM, CDR2 ANQGSEA. The CDR3 has 16 amino acids. The V end was cut by 5 bases, the J end by 6 bases, with 23 bases between.

The chain links TRBV5-4 to TRBJ1-1; 7 bases fit TRBD1. The CDR3 consists of 15 residues. Per germline, CDR1 SGHNT and CDR2 YYREEE (reference sequence). Losses at the gene ends were 4 bases for V and 4 bases for J; bases not matched to a gene: 10. CDR3 loop: CASSPARQGPTEAFF. The CDR3 DNA is TGTGCCAGCAGCCCCGCGCGACAGGGCCCCACTGAAGCTTTCTTT.

The J gene is TRBJ2-2, the V gene TRBV5-4, with a tentative D call TRBD2 (5 bases). CDR3 size: 17 residues. Germline CDR1 and CDR2: SGHNT and YYREEE (reference sequence). The V end was cut by 2 bases, the J end by 0 bases, with 14 bases between. This chain's CDR3 is CASSFPGLRPNTGELFF. The CDR3, as DNA: TGTGCCAGCAGCTTTCCCGGACTCAGACCGAACACCGGGGAGCTGTTTTTT.

The chain couples TRBV5-8 to TRBJ2-3, with TRBD1 matching over 10 bases. J gave up 4 bases and V 5 bases, and 7 bases lay outside the gene matches. Germline V gives CDR1 SGHTS, CDR2 YDEGEE. The CDR3 spans 15 residues. In DNA form, the CDR3 reads TGTGCCAGCAGATTCCGGGACAGGGGCCCAGATACGCAGTATTTT. Its protein product is CASRFRDRGPDTQYF.

V is TRBV9 and J is TRBJ2-7; 11 nucleotides match TRBD2. J lost 0 bases, V lost 2 bases, and 4 bases had no gene match. This CDR3 region has 16 residues. CDR1 is SGDLS, CDR2 YYNGEE, per germline. The CDR3 nucleotides are TGTGCCAGCAGCGTTGGGACTAGCGGACCCTCCTACGAGCAGTACTTC. Protein sequence: CASSVGTSGPSYEQYF.

The chain recombines TRBV29-1 with TRBJ2-3, with no clear D. V was shortened by 5 bases and J by 3 bases, with 15 bases between the two germline ends. Per germline, CDR1 SQVTM and CDR2 ANQGSEA. The CDR3 contains 14 residues. The CDR3 spells CSVLTVGETDTQYF. DNA of the CDR3: TGCAGCGTTCTCACTGTGGGCGAAACAGATACGCAGTATTTT.

J is TRBJ1-2 and V is TRBV14; D gene ambiguous. The CDR3 is made up of 14 amino acids. V lost 2 bases, J lost 8 bases, and 15 bases lay in between. Germline V gene lookup returns CDR1 SGHDN and CDR2 FVKESK. The CDR3 here is CASSQSTGVRGYTF. DNA of the CDR3: TGTGCCAGCAGCCAAAGTACTGGTGTTAGAGGCTACACCTTC.

V and J are TRBV19 and TRBJ2-1; D might be TRBD2 (6 bases). The CDR3 is made up of 14 amino acids. CDR1 and CDR2 (germline): LNHDA, SQIVND (reference sequence). V shed 8 bases and J shed 3 bases, with 14 bases lying between them. CDR3 in amino acids: CASVTRAVYNEQFF. The CDR3 DNA reads TGTGCCAGTGTGACTAGGGCCGTCTACAATGAGCAGTTCTTC.

CDR3 residues: CASSQGRHSGNTIYF. The CDR3 DNA reads TGTGCCAGCAGCCAAGGACGGCACTCTGGAAACACCATATATTTT. V usage is TRBV14 and J usage is TRBJ1-3; D uncertain. Trimming cost V 1 base and J 0 bases, with 7 bases left between them. This CDR3 is built from 15 residues. Germline loops: CDR1 SGHDN, CDR2 FVKESK.